This T cell receptor beta chain was recorded in a study of blood T cells in healthy people across ages. Trimming shortened V by 5 bases and J by 6 bases, and 19 bases separated the two germline ends. CDR1 and CDR2 from the germline V gene are LNHDA and SQIVND (reference sequence). The CDR3 runs to 15 residues. With a J-beta primer mix and a sample-barcoded 5' primer, a second PCR ran about 6 to 11 cycles. TCRdb independently ran MiXCR on the 5' RACE reads; one entry per CDR3 protein. The table includes some 940,000 distinct CDR3 sequences, roughly 28% detected once. The data also belong to a second study, concerning T cells of mothers and their children. That work contributes: Thymic selection, a shaping force on TCR recombination output, acts similarly in related and unrelated pairs.

The sequencing sample was made of blood. The chain links TRBV19 to TRBJ1-2; no definite D call. This clonotype was obtained from a middle-aged woman in good health. The CDR3 spells CASSVGLTDVHGYTF. The DNA of the CDR3 is TGTGCCAGTAGTGTCGGATTGACGGACGTCCATGGCTACACCTTC.